The present entry profiles one T cell receptor beta chain with its context. The assay was immunoSEQ multiplex PCR, and TCRdb's table has in-frame clones only and misses some. The table records 150,000 to 200,000 clones, about nine tenths of them present only once. This CDR3 has 16 amino acids. The germline V gene encodes CDR1 LNHDA and CDR2 SQIVND (reference sequence). Trimming pared 5 bases from V and 4 bases from J, leaving 18 bases between. This record comes from a study of blood T cell repertoires in COVID-19. What was sequenced was peripheral blood. J is TRBJ1-5 and V is TRBV19; D may be TRBD1 (6 bases). This TCR was sampled from a man aged 55 to 70 with active or convalescent COVID-19. The CDR3 loop is CASSPGGGQLNQPQHF. CDR3 nucleotide sequence: TGTGCCAGTAGTCCGGGGGGCGGACAGTTAAATCAGCCCCAGCATTTT. The entire variable domain, with the rest obtained from reference TRBV19 and TRBJ1-5, is as follows: DGGITQSPKYLFRKEGQNVTLSCEQNLNHDAMYWYRQDPGQGLRLIYYSQIVNDFQKGDIAEGYSVSREKKESFPLTVTSAQKNPTAFYLCASSPGGGQLNQPQHFGDGTRLSIL.